The following is a T cell receptor beta chain sequence with its context. Its antigen has not been determined. Within one base of it there is no much larger clone, and no base qualities were kept. CDR1 SGHRS and CDR2 YFSETQ are derived from the germline V gene. The cysteine opens and the phenylalanine closes a CDR3 of 14 amino acids. The only DNA kept is the CDR3, 42 bases in frame from the first base. Trimming at the junction amounts to 2 bases on V and 0 bases on J, and the germline ends lie 5 bases apart. The data are from a study of graft-versus-host responses after intestinal transplantation (dated by TCRdb to 2020 to 2023). As for the study more broadly: Recipients received multivisceral, liver-intestinal, or isolated intestinal transplants. Every recipient was given anti-thymocyte globulin induction, then maintenance tacrolimus and steroids for 2 to 4 years. Bulk TCR-beta CDR3 sequencing was used to track graft-versus-host and host-versus-graft alloreactive T cell clones in the graft, circulation and bone marrow after intestinal transplantation. Alloreactive clones were identified by sequencing pre-transplant mixed lymphocyte reaction products and comparing them with unstimulated pre-transplant donor and recipient T cells. The cohort enrolled 20 to 30 intestinal transplant recipients, one of whom was a retransplant, and 3 patients without pretransplant specimens were excluded. Donor T cell macrochimerism was defined as a peak of at least 4% donor T cells among recipient peripheral blood mononuclear cells. Rather than going through the commercial service, samples from a few later patients were sequenced in-house on an Illumina MiSeq and processed with MiXCR. Results and caveats for the whole study, not just this receptor: The relatively low number and heterogeneity of intestinal transplant patients limited the conclusions. Early after transplant, declines in HvG clones were associated with peak levels of circulating GvH clones. GvH clones were detected in recipient bone marrow, and some appeared earlier in ileal mucosa or blood, consistent with an intestinal mucosal origin. In patients with donor T cell macrochimerism, the allografts had high GvH to HvG T cell clonal ratios.

The library came from the immunoSEQ multiplex PCR assay. For most patients, genomic DNA was subjected to high-throughput TCR-beta CDR3 sequencing by Adaptive Biotechnologies. As for how the authors treated the data: Adaptive's ImmunoSEQ software was the source of the TCR sequencing data for 15 to 20 patients, while a few other patients were processed with MiXCR and VDJtools. CDR3 nucleotide sequences shared by donor and recipient were removed because the origin of these sequences could not be assigned. Alloreactive clones required at least 2-fold expansion over unstimulated cells and minimum CFSE-low frequency of 0.002% (template counts) or 0.001% (read counts). Clones detected in sequenced pre-transplant spleen, lymph node, or MLR CFSE-low populations of the donor or recipient were defined as mappable. Cumulative frequency of alloreactive clones was calculated as a percentage of all sequences weighted by copy number. Held by TCRdb, this immuneACCESS table contains in-frame sequences only and omits some clones. Under half of the omission traces to an unresolved V gene where checked; the cause of the rest is unknown. V and J calls and clone size are given by that table; D and trimming were obtained from the DNA. Present in this sample are approximately 14,000 clones, around 69% of which were seen just once. The top ten constitute roughly 7% of the sample.

Intraepithelial and lamina propria lymphocytes were isolated from graft specimens using dithiothreitol, EDTA incubations and collagenase D digestion. Bulk TCR-beta sequencing was performed on serial intestinal graft biopsy specimens collected as late as 600 days after transplant. The rearrangement combines TRBV5-1 with TRBJ1-4; a confident D gene designation cannot be given. This specimen consisted of ileum tissue, obtained 16 days after intestinal transplant. The source of this sequence is a human patient who received an intestinal transplant, so some T cells may come from the graft donor. Read as DNA, the sequence is TGCGCCAGCAGCTTCGCAGCAACTAATGAAAAACTGTTTTTT. Its protein is CASSFAATNEKLFF.